Each of the 17 T cell receptor beta chains below was sequenced from the same sample in a study of naive and memory T cell subsets. Amplification of ligated cDNA took four PCR rounds with SP2 and nested alpha and beta constant primers. MiXCR, run by TCRdb on the 5' RACE reads, gives a single entry per CDR3 protein. The sample lists tens of thousands of distinct CDR3 sequences; 7.6% were seen once. The library had UMIs added by 3' ligation of an oligonucleotide to TCR cDNA. These receptors were taken from a female donor in good health.

This clonotype was counted many times. V and J are TRBV15 and TRBJ2-5; D is unresolved. The germline gives CDR1 LNHNV, CDR2 YYDKDF (reference sequence). The CDR3 length is 12 residues. V lost 3 bases and J lost 7, with 9 bases in between. The CDR3: CATSRELLTQYF. The CDR3 DNA follows: TGTGCCACCAGCAGGGAACTGTTGACCCAGTACTTC.

This clonotype was recorded at least ten times. The rearrangement links TRBV6-5 to TRBJ1-1; 7 positions agree with TRBD1. CDR1 and CDR2 (germline): MNHEY, SVGAGI. The V and J ends lost 5 bases and 1 base, in that order; junction bases with no gene match: 7. The CDR3 spans 15 residues. For the CDR3, the DNA is TGTGCCAGCAGTCTACAGGGGAGTGGGAACACTGAAGCTTTCTTT. Encoded protein: CASSLQGSGNTEAFF.

This clonotype has just a few counts. The chain has TRBV6-6 and TRBJ1-4, with D unresolved. CDR1 MNHNY and CDR2 SVGAGI come from the germline V gene (reference sequence). The CDR3 runs to 16 residues. V lost 6 bases to trimming and J lost 4 bases, with 18 bases between them. The CDR3 is CASSSPRTESNEKLFF. The CDR3 DNA sequence: TGTGCCAGCAGCAGCCCGAGGACGGAAAGTAATGAAAAACTGTTTTTT.

This clonotype was seen only a few times. The V call is TRBV11-2, the J call TRBJ2-1; D is perhaps TRBD1 (6 bases). The germline V gene encodes CDR1 SGHAT and CDR2 FQNNGV. Trimming took 3 bases from V and 0 from J, leaving 9 bases between them. The CDR3 length is 15 residues. CDR3 loop: CASSFWGPSYNEQFF. The DNA for the CDR3 is TGTGCCAGCAGCTTTTGGGGGCCCTCCTACAATGAGCAGTTCTTC.

This clonotype showed up just a few times. The rearrangement uses TRBV27 and TRBJ2-5; D call uncertain. V was shortened by 4 bases and J by 5 bases, with 14 bases between the two germline ends. The CDR3 is 14 residues long. Germline CDR1 is MNHEY and CDR2 is SMNVEV (reference sequence). CDR3 protein: CASSSERFRETQYF. The DNA for the CDR3 is TGTGCCAGCAGTTCAGAACGGTTTCGGGAGACCCAGTACTTC.

J is TRBJ2-3 and V is TRBV28, with D tentatively TRBD1 (5 bases). Looked up from germline, CDR1 is MDHEN and CDR2 is SYDVKM. The CDR3 consists of 16 residues. Deletions cut 1 base from V and 4 bases from J, with 15 bases between. The CDR3 DNA follows: TGTGCCAGCAGTTTATATGGGGCTCCTACCCCAGATACGCAGTATTTT. Translating it yields CASSLYGAPTPDTQYF.

This clonotype showed up just a few times. The genes are TRBV12-3 or TRBV12-4 and TRBJ1-1; D is unclear. The CDR3 is 12 residues long. V gave up 3 bases and J gave up 6 bases, with 8 bases separating them. CDR3 sequence reads: CASSFGVSEAFF. As DNA, the CDR3 is TGTGCCAGCAGTTTTGGGGTCTCTGAAGCTTTCTTT.

This clonotype showed up just a few times. The gene calls are TRBV19 and TRBJ2-5; 10 positions match TRBD1. Trimming at V came to 7 bases and at J to 4 bases, leaving 6 bases not matched to a gene. The germline CDR1 and CDR2 sequences are LNHDA and SQIVND (reference sequence). CDR3 length: 14 amino acids. As DNA, the CDR3 is TGTGCCAGTAAGAGACAGGGGGCGGGAGAGACCCAGTACTTC. Translation: CASKRQGAGETQYF.

This chain connects TRBV27 to TRBJ1-6, with D possibly TRBD1 on 5 matching bases. Per germline, CDR1 MNHEY and CDR2 SMNVEV (reference sequence). The CDR3 consists of 17 residues. Trimming took off 5 bases at V and 7 bases at J, with 21 bases between the two ends. The chain's CDR3 is CASSLLPPSGTNSPLHF. CDR3 in DNA: TGTGCCAGCAGTCTCCTACCCCCTTCGGGGACCAATTCACCCCTCCACTTT.

This clonotype was counted ten times or more. The rearrangement links TRBV7-2 to TRBJ1-2; D unclear. The V gene lost 1 base and the J gene lost 4 bases, with 13 bases spanning the gap. This CDR3 is 15 amino acids long. Germline CDR1 reads SGHTA; CDR2 reads FQGNSA. DNA for the CDR3: TGTGCCAGCAGCTTAGGGAGTAGTTCTGGCTATGGCTACACCTTC. This encodes CASSLGSSSGYGYTF. Complete variable domain (other parts from reference TRBV7-2 and TRBJ1-2): GAGVSQSPSNKVTEKGKDVELRCDPISGHTALYWYRQSLGQGLEFLIYFQGNSAPDKSGLPSDRFSAERTGGSVSTLTIQRTQQEDSAVYLCASSLGSSSGYGYTFGSGTRLTVV.

This clonotype was counted at least ten times. V gene TRBV3-1 combines with J gene TRBJ1-6; tentative D call: TRBD1 (5 bases). Germline assignment: CDR1 LGHDT and CDR2 YNNKEL (reference sequence). V was shortened by 1 base and J by 4 bases, with 14 bases between the two germline ends. The CDR3 is 17 residues long. The CDR3 coding sequence is TGTGCCAGCAGCCAAGCTGCGGGGGGATTATATAATTCACCCCTCCACTTT. Its protein product is CASSQAAGGLYNSPLHF.

This clonotype was found a few times. This chain connects TRBV7-2 to TRBJ2-1; 7 bases line up with TRBD2. Germline values: CDR1 SGHTA, CDR2 FQGNSA. This CDR3 region has 15 residues. The V and J ends lost 6 bases and 0 bases, in that order; junction bases with no gene match: 5. This CDR3 is CASSREVISYNEQFF. The CDR3 DNA is TGTGCCAGCAGTCGGGAGGTTATCTCCTACAATGAGCAGTTCTTC.

This clonotype was found many times. This CDR3 reads CASSYSWRDQPQHF. CDR3 bases: TGTGCCAGCAGTTACTCTTGGCGGGATCAGCCCCAGCATTTT. The V call is TRBV6-2 or TRBV6-3, the J call TRBJ1-5; no reliable D call. Germline CDR1 and CDR2: MNHEY and SVGEGT. V gave up 0 bases and J gave up 5 bases, with 8 bases separating them. This CDR3 spans 14 amino acids.

This clonotype came up many times. A junction boundary mismatches the germline segment, possibly from a read error. The rearrangement joins TRBV11-2 to TRBJ2-3, with D unclear. Germline lookup yields CDR1 SGHAT and CDR2 FQNNGV. This CDR3 has 14 amino acids. The CDR3 region is CASSLEAGTDTQYF. CDR3 nucleotide sequence: TGTGCCAGCAGCCTAGAGGCTGGCACAGATACGCAGTATTTT.

This clonotype was found many times. The V call is TRBV7-2, the J call TRBJ1-2; D ambiguous. CDR1 is SGHTA and CDR2 is FQGNSA in the germline V gene. CDR3 length equals 15 residues. Trimming removed 10 bases from V and 1 base from J, with 19 bases in between. The CDR3 spells CATEPPGRFNYGYTF. The CDR3 nucleotides read TGTGCCACCGAGCCCCCCGGCAGGTTTAACTATGGCTACACCTTC.

This clonotype was counted only a few times. This rearrangement joins TRBV29-1 to TRBJ2-5, with TRBD2 matching 11 bases. The CDR3 loop spans 15 amino acids. The germline V gene encodes CDR1 SQVTM and CDR2 ANQGSEA. Trimming removed 4 bases from V and 6 bases from J; junction bases left unmatched: 10. This chain's CDR3 is CSVGWLAGGGKTQYF. CDR3 DNA sequence: TGCAGCGTTGGTTGGCTAGCGGGGGGTGGAAAGACCCAGTACTTC.

CDR3 DNA sequence: TGCGCCAGCAGCCTCGGAGCAGGTCCTGAAGAGACCCAGTACTTC. Its protein is CASSLGAGPEETQYF. V is TRBV4-1 and J is TRBJ2-5, with unresolved D. The CDR3 spans 15 residues. V lost 4 bases, J lost 3 bases, and 15 bases lay in between. CDR1 is MGHRA and CDR2 is YSYEKL in the germline V gene.